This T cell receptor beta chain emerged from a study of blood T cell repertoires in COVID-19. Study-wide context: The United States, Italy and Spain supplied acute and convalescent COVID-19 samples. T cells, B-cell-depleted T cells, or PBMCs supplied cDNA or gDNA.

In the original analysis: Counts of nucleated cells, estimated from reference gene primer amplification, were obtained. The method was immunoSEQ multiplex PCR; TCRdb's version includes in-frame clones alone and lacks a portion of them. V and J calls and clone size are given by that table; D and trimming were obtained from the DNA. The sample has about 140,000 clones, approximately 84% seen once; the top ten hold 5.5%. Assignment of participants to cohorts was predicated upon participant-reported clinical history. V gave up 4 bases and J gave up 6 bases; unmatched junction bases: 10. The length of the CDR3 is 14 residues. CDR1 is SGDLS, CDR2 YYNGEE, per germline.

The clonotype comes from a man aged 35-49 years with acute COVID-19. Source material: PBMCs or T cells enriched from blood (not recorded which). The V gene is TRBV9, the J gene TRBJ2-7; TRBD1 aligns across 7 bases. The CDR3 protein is CASSPRQGGREQYF. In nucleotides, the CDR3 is TGTGCCAGCAGCCCCAGACAGGGCGGCCGCGAGCAGTACTTC.